This TCR beta chain was obtained from a study of OX40 agonist ivuxolimab in advanced cancers. Study-wide points: Also showing low normalized T-cell clonal expansion were some of the nonresponders. Still undetermined is the antigen specificity of the expanded peripheral T cells.

Data came from immunoSEQ multiplex PCR; TCRdb stores just in-frame clones and leaves some out. The table has 60,000 to 75,000 clones, 80% to 95% seen once; the top ten hold around 15%. Germline CDR1 SGDLS, CDR2 YYNGEE. The V gene lost 0 bases and the J gene lost 6 bases, with 10 bases spanning the gap. The CDR3 has 14 residues. This clone was detected only once. What it recognizes is unknown. The sample here was CD4+ or CD8+ T cells sorted from blood, taken in a trial of the OX40 agonist ivuxolimab. This clonotype was obtained from an adult with an advanced solid tumor such as melanoma, head and neck, liver or kidney cancer. The chain uses TRBV9 and TRBJ2-1; D is perhaps TRBD1 or TRBD2 (5 bases each). CDR3 loop: CASSVEGTSNEQFF. CDR3 nucleotide sequence: TGTGCCAGCAGCGTAGAGGGGACCTCCAATGAGCAGTTCTTC. The full variable domain, its missing parts supplied by reference TRBV9 and TRBJ2-1, is DSGVTQTPKHLITATGQRVTLRCSPRSGDLSVYWYQQSLDQGLQFLIQYYNGEERAKGNILERFSAQQFPDLHSELNLSSLELGDSALYFCASSVEGTSNEQFFGPGTRLTVL.